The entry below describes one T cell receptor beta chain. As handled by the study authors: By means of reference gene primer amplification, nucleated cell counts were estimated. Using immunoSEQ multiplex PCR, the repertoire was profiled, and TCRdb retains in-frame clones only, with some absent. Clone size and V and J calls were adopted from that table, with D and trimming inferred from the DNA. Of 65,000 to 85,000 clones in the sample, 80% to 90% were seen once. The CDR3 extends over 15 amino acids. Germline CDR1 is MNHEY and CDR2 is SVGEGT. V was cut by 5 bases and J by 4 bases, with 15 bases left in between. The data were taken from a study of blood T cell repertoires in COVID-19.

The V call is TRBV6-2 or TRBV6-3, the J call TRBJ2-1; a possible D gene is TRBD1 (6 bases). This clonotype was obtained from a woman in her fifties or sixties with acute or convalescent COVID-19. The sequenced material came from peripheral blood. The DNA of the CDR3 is TGTGCCAGCAGTACGGGACAATCCGGGTACAATGAGCAGTTCTTC. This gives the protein CASSTGQSGYNEQFF.